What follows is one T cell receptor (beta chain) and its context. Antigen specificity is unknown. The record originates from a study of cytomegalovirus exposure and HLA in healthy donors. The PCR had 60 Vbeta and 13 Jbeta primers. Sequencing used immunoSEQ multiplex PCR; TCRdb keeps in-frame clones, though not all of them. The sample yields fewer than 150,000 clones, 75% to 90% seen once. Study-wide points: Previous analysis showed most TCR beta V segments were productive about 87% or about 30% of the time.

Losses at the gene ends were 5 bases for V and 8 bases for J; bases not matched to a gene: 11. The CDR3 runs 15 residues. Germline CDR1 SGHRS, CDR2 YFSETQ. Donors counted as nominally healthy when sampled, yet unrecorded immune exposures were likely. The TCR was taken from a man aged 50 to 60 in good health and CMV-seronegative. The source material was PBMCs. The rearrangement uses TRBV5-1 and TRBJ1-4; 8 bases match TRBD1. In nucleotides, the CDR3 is TGCGCCAGCAGAATCGACAGGGGAGGATGGGAAAAACTGTTTTTT. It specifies CASRIDRGGWEKLFF.